What follows describes a single T cell receptor (beta chain). Measured with immunoSEQ multiplex PCR; TCRdb has only the in-frame clones, and not every one. The table shows about 220,000 clones, with approximately 81% occurring only once. This record belongs to a study of blood T cell repertoires in COVID-19. In the study overall: Whether acute or convalescent, the COVID-19 samples came from the United States, Italy and Spain. PBMCs, B-cell-depleted T cells, or T cells were the source of the cDNA or gDNA that made up the material.

The ends were cut back, 0 bases at V and 16 bases at J, with 14 bases in the middle. This CDR3 region has 13 residues. In germline, CDR1 is SGHRS, CDR2 YFSETQ. The chain employs TRBV5-1 and TRBJ1-6; D ambiguous. The sequence was obtained from a man aged 50-59 years who had recovered from COVID-19. The specimen was peripheral blood. The CDR3 sequence is CASSLVEGGKLHF. As DNA, the CDR3 is TGCGCCAGCAGCTTGGTTGAGGGAGGGAAGCTCCACTTT.